This T cell receptor beta chain stems from a study of T-cell reconstitution after alpha-beta-depleted transplantation in children. The study's findings and limits: Among T cells one year after transplant, newly produced cells accounted for most counts and diversity.

This clonotype was counted ten times or more. Its antigen is unidentified. Unique molecular identifiers featured in how the TCRbeta library was prepared. TCRdb ran MiXCR on the PCR reads and lists one entry per CDR3 protein. The sample has 450,000 to 600,000 distinct CDR3 sequences, about 10% seen once. Germline trimming cut 5 bases from V and 4 bases from J; bases unmatched to any gene: 9. Germline-derived CDR1 and CDR2 are LGHNA and YSLEER. The CDR3 extends over 17 amino acids. This specimen consisted of PBMCs, obtained before TCRalphabeta/CD19-depleted stem cell transplant. The source is a child under 10 years old with inherited bone marrow failure, due to receive a stem cell transplant. This chain links TRBV4-3 with TRBJ2-1, with 12 bases fitting TRBD2. CDR3 region: CASSTRLAGVGYNEQFF. In DNA form, the CDR3 reads TGCGCCAGCAGCACCCGACTAGCGGGAGTGGGTTACAATGAGCAGTTCTTC.